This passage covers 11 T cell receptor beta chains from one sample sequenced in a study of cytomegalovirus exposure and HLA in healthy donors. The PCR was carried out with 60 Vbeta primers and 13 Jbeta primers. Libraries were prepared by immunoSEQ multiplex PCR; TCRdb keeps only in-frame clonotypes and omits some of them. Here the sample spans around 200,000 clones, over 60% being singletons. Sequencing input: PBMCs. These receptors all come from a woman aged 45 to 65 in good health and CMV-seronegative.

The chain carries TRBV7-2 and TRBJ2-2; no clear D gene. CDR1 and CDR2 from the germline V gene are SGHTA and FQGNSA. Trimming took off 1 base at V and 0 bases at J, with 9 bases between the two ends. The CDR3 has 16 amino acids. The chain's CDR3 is CASSLVWQTNTGELFF. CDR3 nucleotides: TGTGCCAGCAGCTTAGTTTGGCAGACGAACACCGGGGAGCTGTTTTTT.

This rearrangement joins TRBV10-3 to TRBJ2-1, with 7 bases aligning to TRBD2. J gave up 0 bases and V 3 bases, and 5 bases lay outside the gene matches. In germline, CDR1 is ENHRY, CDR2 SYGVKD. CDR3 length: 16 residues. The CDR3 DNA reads TGTGCCATCAGTGACCGGCGGGGGAGCTCCTACAATGAGCAGTTCTTC. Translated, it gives CAISDRRGSSYNEQFF.

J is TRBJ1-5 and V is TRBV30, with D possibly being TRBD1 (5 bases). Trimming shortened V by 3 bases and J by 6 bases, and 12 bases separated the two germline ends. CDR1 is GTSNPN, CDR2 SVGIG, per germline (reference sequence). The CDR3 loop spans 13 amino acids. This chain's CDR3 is CAWRDSIGQPQHF. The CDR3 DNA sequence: TGTGCCTGGAGAGACAGTATAGGTCAGCCCCAGCATTTT.

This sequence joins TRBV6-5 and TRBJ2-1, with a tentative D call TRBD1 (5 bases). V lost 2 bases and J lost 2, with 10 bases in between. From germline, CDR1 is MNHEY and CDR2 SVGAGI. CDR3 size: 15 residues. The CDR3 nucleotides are TGTGCCAGCAGTTACCGAACAGGCGCCTACAATGAGCAGTTCTTC. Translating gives CASSYRTGAYNEQFF.

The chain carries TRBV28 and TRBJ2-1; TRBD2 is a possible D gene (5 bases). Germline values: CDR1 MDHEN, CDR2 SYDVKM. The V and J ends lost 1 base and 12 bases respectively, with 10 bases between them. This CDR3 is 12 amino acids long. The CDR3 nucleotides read TGTGCCAGCAGTTTATTCCCCCGGGGGCAGTTCTTC. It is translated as CASSLFPRGQFF.

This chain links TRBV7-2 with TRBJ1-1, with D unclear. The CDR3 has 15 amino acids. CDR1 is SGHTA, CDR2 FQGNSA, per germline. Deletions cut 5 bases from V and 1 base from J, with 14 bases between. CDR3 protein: CASSPFDTRNTEAFF. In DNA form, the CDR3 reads TGTGCCAGCAGCCCTTTCGACACTAGGAACACTGAAGCTTTCTTT.

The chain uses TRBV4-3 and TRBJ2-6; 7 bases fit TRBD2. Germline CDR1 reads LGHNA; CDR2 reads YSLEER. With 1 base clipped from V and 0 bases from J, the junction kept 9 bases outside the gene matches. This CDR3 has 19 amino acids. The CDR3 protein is CASSQVALADASGANVLTF. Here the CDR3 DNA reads TGCGCCAGCAGCCAAGTGGCCCTAGCGGACGCCTCTGGGGCCAACGTCCTGACTTTC.

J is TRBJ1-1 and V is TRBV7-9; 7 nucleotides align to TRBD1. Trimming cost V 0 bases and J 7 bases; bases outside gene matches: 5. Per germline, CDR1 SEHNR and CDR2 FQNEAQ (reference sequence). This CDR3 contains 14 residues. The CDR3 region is CASSLAGTDGEAFF. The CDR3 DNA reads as TGTGCCAGCAGCTTAGCGGGGACAGATGGTGAAGCTTTCTTT.

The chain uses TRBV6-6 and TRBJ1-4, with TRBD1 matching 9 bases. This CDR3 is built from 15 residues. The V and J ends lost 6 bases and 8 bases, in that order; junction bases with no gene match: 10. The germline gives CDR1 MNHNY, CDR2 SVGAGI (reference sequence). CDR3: CASRDSGTGYEKLFF. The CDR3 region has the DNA TGTGCCAGCAGAGACAGCGGGACAGGGTACGAAAAACTGTTTTTT.

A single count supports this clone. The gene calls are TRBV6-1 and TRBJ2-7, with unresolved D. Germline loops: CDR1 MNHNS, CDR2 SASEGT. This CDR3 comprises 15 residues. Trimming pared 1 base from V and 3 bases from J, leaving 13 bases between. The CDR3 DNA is TGTGCCAGCAGTGAAGAGCCGGGTAGGAACTACGAGCAGTACTTC. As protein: CASSEEPGRNYEQYF.

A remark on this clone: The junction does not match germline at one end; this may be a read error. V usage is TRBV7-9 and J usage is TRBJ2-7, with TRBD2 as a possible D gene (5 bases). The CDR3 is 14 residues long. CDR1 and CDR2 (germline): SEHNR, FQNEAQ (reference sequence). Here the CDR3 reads CSSRKTDEGRGQYF. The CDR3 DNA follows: TGTTCCAGCAGAAAAACAGATGAGGGCCGTGGACAGTACTTC.